Listed below are T cell receptor beta chains from one sample, sequenced in a study of OX40 agonist ivuxolimab in advanced cancers. Generated by immunoSEQ multiplex PCR, the TCRdb table keeps only in-frame clones and is missing some. The repertoire includes under 80,000 clones, 80% to 90% of them detected once, and under 3% sits in the top ten. The sample consisted of CD4+ or CD8+ T cells sorted from blood, taken in a trial of the OX40 agonist ivuxolimab. The source is an adult with an advanced solid tumor such as melanoma, head and neck, liver or kidney cancer. CDR3s include the opening cysteine and the closing phenylalanine or tryptophan. A D gene is named only where the DNA matches it firmly. Not every row has a clone size; where given, it reads once, few, many or a size class.

V gene	J gene	clone size	D gene	CDR3 length	CDR3 DNA	CDR3 protein
TRBV7-8	TRBJ2-2	NA	NA	15	TGTGCCAGCAGCTTAGTGGACGCGAACACCGGGGAGCTGTTTTTT	CASSLVDANTGELFF
TRBV18	TRBJ1-3	NA	NA	13	TGTGCCAGCTCTTCAGGGACTGGAAACACCATATATTTT	CASSSGTGNTIYF
TRBV7-8	TRBJ1-6	once	NA	15	TGTGCCAGCAGCTTCGCGGGGGGAGGTAATTCACCCCTCCACTTT	CASSFAGGGNSPLHF
TRBV5-1	TRBJ1-1	few	NA	12	TGCGCCAGCAGCCCGGGGTTGACTGAAGCTTTCTTT	CASSPGLTEAFF
TRBV7-8	TRBJ1-5	NA	NA	16	TGTGCCAGCAGCCAGAGGGCCTGGGGTAGCAATCAGCCCCAGCATTTT	CASSQRAWGSNQPQHF
TRBV6-1	TRBJ2-3	NA	NA	14	TGTGCCAGCAGTGACCAAGGTGGCACAGATACGCAGTATTTT	CASSDQGGTDTQYF
TRBV9	TRBJ2-1	NA	TRBD2	14	TGTGCCAGCAGCGTAGAGACTAGCAGTAATGAGCAGTTCTTC	CASSVETSSNEQFF
TRBV18	TRBJ2-1	NA	TRBD2	17	TGTGCCAGCTCACCAGGACTAGCGGGCGCGTCCTACAATGAGCAGTTCTTC	CASSPGLAGASYNEQFF
TRBV4-1	TRBJ2-1	NA	NA	17	TGCGCCAGCAGCCAAGGGGGAGGTCCGGGAGAAGGCAATGAGCAGTTCTTC	CASSQGGGPGEGNEQFF
TRBV10-3	TRBJ1-4	NA	TRBD1	15	TGTGCCATCAGTGAGACTGACAGGGGCGGTGAAAAACTGTTTTTT	CAISETDRGGEKLFF
TRBV11-3	TRBJ2-1	NA	NA	13	TGTGCCAGCAGCTCACGCCGGGGCGATGAGCAGTTCTTC	CASSSRRGDEQFF
TRBV28	TRBJ2-5	NA	TRBD1	14	TGTGCCAGCAGTTTATCACAGGGGGCAGAGACCCAGTACTTC	CASSLSQGAETQYF
TRBV5-4	TRBJ1-4	NA	TRBD1	15	TGTGCCAGCAGCTTGATGGGACAGGGCGAAGTAAAACTGTTTTTT	CASSLMGQGEVKLFF
TRBV25-1	TRBJ1-1	NA	NA	15	TGTGCCAGCAGTGATTGGACAATGATGAACACTGAAGCTTTCTTT	CASSDWTMMNTEAFF
TRBV7-9	TRBJ2-7	NA	NA	12	TGTGCCAGCAGCTTAGGGGGGAGCGAGCAGTACTTC	CASSLGGSEQYF